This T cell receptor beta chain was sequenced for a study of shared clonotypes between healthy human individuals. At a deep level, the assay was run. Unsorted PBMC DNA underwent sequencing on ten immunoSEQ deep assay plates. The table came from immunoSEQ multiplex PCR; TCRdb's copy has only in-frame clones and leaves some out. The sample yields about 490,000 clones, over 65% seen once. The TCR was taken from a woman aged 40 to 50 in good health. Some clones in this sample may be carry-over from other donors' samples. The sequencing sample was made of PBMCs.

The CDR3 coding sequence is TGCAGCGTTGAAAGAGCGGGAGGGCCCACCTACAATGAGCAGTTCTTC. Translation: CSVERAGGPTYNEQFF. The rearrangement joins TRBV29-1 to TRBJ2-1, with TRBD2 matching over 10 bases. The CDR3 consists of 16 residues. V was clipped by 2 bases and J by 2 bases; unmatched bases: 6. The V gene's germline CDR1 is SQVTM and CDR2 ANQGSEA.